The rows below give T cell receptor beta chains drawn from one sample of a study of blood T cell repertoires in COVID-19. Libraries were prepared by immunoSEQ multiplex PCR; TCRdb keeps only in-frame clonotypes and omits some of them. The sample lists some 200,000 clones; 70% to 90% were seen once. Specimen: peripheral blood. Source of these receptors: a woman aged 18-29 years who had recovered from COVID-19. Each CDR3 is given with its conserved first and last residue. Each record gives: J gene, clone size, D gene, V gene, CDR3 protein, CDR3 DNA. The D gene is left open where the match is weak. Rows may omit the clone size; those that give it use once, few, many or a size class.

TRBJ2-3 | - | TRBD1 | TRBV6-2/TRBV6-3 | CASSRTGWDTQYF | TGTGCCAGCAGTAGGACAGGGTGGGATACGCAGTATTTT
TRBJ1-1 | - | - | TRBV5-1 | CASSLEGEAFF | TGCGCCAGCAGCTTGGAGGGGGAAGCTTTCTTT
TRBJ2-1 | - | - | TRBV27 | CASGTPNEQFF | TGTGCCAGCGGGACTCCCAATGAGCAGTTCTTC
TRBJ1-4 | - | - | TRBV7-2 | CASSLQGATNEKLFF | TGTGCCAGCAGCTTGCAGGGTGCAACTAATGAAAAACTGTTTTTT
TRBJ2-3 | - | - | TRBV7-3 | CASSYVFGLSTDTQYF | TGTGCCAGCAGCTACGTTTTTGGGCTTAGCACAGATACGCAGTATTTT
TRBJ2-2 | - | - | TRBV12-3/TRBV12-4 | CAIQRDTGELFF | TGTGCCATTCAACGGGACACCGGGGAGCTGTTTTTT
TRBJ2-5 | - | - | TRBV18 | CASSPGAEGETQYF | TGTGCCAGCTCACCAGGGGCGGAGGGGGAGACCCAGTACTTC
TRBJ2-7 | - | TRBD2 | TRBV4-3 | CASSQAHGTTYEQYF | TGCGCCAGCAGCCAAGCCCACGGGACTACTTACGAGCAGTACTTC
TRBJ2-7 | - | - | TRBV12-3/TRBV12-4 | CASSLVDSYEQYF | TGTGCCAGCAGTTTAGTGGACAGCTACGAGCAGTACTTC
TRBJ2-1 | - | TRBD2 | TRBV20-1 | CSASSLAGGASYNEQFF | TGCAGTGCTAGTTCCCTAGCGGGAGGGGCCTCCTACAATGAGCAGTTCTTC
TRBJ1-1 | - | TRBD1 | TRBV5-6 | CASSFWTGNTEAFF | TGTGCCAGCAGCTTTTGGACAGGGAACACTGAAGCTTTCTTT
TRBJ1-3 | - | TRBD1 | TRBV18 | CASDRGVGNTIYF | TGTGCCAGCGACAGGGGAGTTGGAAACACCATATATTTT
TRBJ1-1 | - | - | TRBV27 | CASSLQAGFEAFF | TGTGCCAGCAGTTTACAGGCGGGATTTGAAGCTTTCTTT
TRBJ1-2 | - | TRBD1 | TRBV7-8 | CASTPQGGDYGYTF | TGTGCCAGCACGCCGCAAGGGGGCGACTATGGCTACACCTTC
TRBJ2-7 | - | TRBD2 | TRBV27 | CASSFLAGGYEQYF | TGTGCCAGCAGTTTCCTAGCGGGAGGCTACGAGCAGTACTTC
TRBJ2-1 | - | TRBD2 | TRBV7-9 | CASSWRTSEIYNEQFF | TGTGCCAGCAGCTGGAGGACTAGCGAAATCTACAATGAGCAGTTCTTC
TRBJ1-5 | - | - | TRBV30 | CAWSDRLRQPQHF | TGTGCCTGGAGTGACAGGTTACGACAGCCCCAGCATTTT
TRBJ1-1 | - | - | TRBV6-1 | CASSDPELRFNTEAFF | TGTGCCAGCAGTGACCCAGAGCTCAGGTTTAACACTGAAGCTTTCTTT
TRBJ2-1 | - | TRBD2 | TRBV4-1 | CASSQTWTASGVYNEQFF | TGCGCCAGCAGCCAAACTTGGACGGCTAGCGGGGTCTACAATGAGCAGTTCTTC
TRBJ1-1 | - | - | TRBV4-1 | CASSQDGGALSEAFF | TGCGCCAGCAGCCAAGATGGGGGGGCACTCTCTGAAGCTTTCTTT
TRBJ2-5 | - | - | TRBV7-9 | CASSPPRGETQYF | TGTGCCAGCAGCCCCCCTAGGGGGGAGACCCAGTACTTC
TRBJ1-3 | - | - | TRBV18 | CASSPVQGRNTIYF | TGTGCCAGCTCACCGGTGCAGGGGCGAAACACCATATATTTT
TRBJ2-7 | few | TRBD2 | TRBV25-1 | CASESGGPHYEQYF | TGTGCCAGCGAATCGGGAGGCCCCCACTACGAGCAGTACTTC
TRBJ2-7 | - | TRBD2 | TRBV11-1 | CASSSPGLGSAEQYF | TGTGCCAGCAGCAGTCCGGGACTAGGATCAGCCGAGCAGTACTTC
TRBJ1-2 | - | TRBD1 | TRBV9 | CASSVGDSKFYGYTF | TGTGCCAGCAGCGTAGGGGACAGTAAGTTCTATGGCTACACCTTC
TRBJ1-5 | - | - | TRBV5-8 | CASSSGIWGSNQPQHF | TGTGCCAGCAGCTCGGGAATATGGGGTAGCAATCAGCCCCAGCATTTT
TRBJ2-7 | - | TRBD1 | TRBV29-1 | CSVEGQGGDEQYF | TGCAGCGTTGAAGGACAGGGGGGCGACGAGCAGTACTTC
TRBJ2-1 | once | TRBD2 | TRBV10-3 | CAISGLAEKSSYNEQFF | TGTGCCATCAGTGGGCTAGCGGAAAAGAGCTCCTACAATGAGCAGTTCTTC
TRBJ2-1 | - | TRBD2 | TRBV15 | CATSRDGRLAGRRGEQFF | TGTGCCACCAGCAGAGATGGGCGCTTAGCGGGGCGGAGAGGGGAGCAGTTCTTC
TRBJ2-3 | - | TRBD2 | TRBV30 | CAWRRIAGELDTQYF | TGTGCCTGGAGGAGGATAGCGGGAGAGTTAGATACGCAGTATTTT
TRBJ2-3 | - | TRBD2 | TRBV7-6 | CASSLILAGATDTQYF | TGTGCCAGCAGCTTAATACTAGCGGGAGCCACAGATACGCAGTATTTT
TRBJ1-2 | once | - | TRBV29-1 | CSVALDGINYGYTF | TGCAGCGTTGCCCTAGATGGAATAAACTATGGCTACACCTTC
TRBJ2-6 | - | TRBD1 | TRBV5-1 | CASSLTGAISGANVLTF | TGCGCCAGCAGCTTGACAGGGGCTATCTCTGGGGCCAACGTCCTGACTTTC
TRBJ1-2 | - | - | TRBV12-3/TRBV12-4 | CASSLYQDSQPYF | TGTGCCAGCAGTTTATATCAGGATTCTCAACCCTACTTC
TRBJ1-5 | - | - | TRBV11-2 | CASSQGIGGNQPQHF | TGTGCCAGCAGCCAGGGGATAGGAGGCAATCAGCCCCAGCATTTT
TRBJ2-7 | - | TRBD1 | TRBV6-7 | CASSYRRGQSSSYEQYF | TGTGCCAGCAGTTACCGCCGGGGACAGTCCAGCTCCTACGAGCAGTACTTC
TRBJ2-3 | - | TRBD2 | TRBV13 | CASSSRLAGADTQYF | TGTGCCAGCAGCTCCCGACTAGCGGGAGCAGATACGCAGTATTTT
TRBJ1-2 | - | - | TRBV30 | CAWAGSSYGYTF | TGTGCCTGGGCGGGGTCCTCCTATGGCTACACCTTC
TRBJ2-5 | - | TRBD1 | TRBV9 | CASSVRTGGEETQYF | TGTGCCAGCAGCGTTCGGACAGGGGGAGAGGAGACCCAGTACTTC
TRBJ2-7 | - | - | TRBV4-3 | CASSQDSQGLAYEQYF | TGCGCCAGCAGCCAAGATAGTCAGGGGTTAGCCTACGAGCAGTACTTC
TRBJ2-7 | - | TRBD2 | TRBV28 | CASSFLSSGRARYEQYF | TGTGCCAGCAGTTTTCTCTCTAGCGGGAGGGCCAGGTACGAGCAGTACTTC
TRBJ1-2 | - | TRBD1 | TRBV29-1 | CSIRQGNYGYTF | TGCAGCATCCGACAGGGTAACTATGGCTACACCTTC
TRBJ1-1 | once | TRBD1 | TRBV18 | CASSPGVGQGTGTEAFF | TGTGCCAGCTCACCCGGCGTGGGACAGGGGACGGGTACTGAAGCTTTCTTT
TRBJ1-5 | - | - | TRBV19 | CASSILAGSNQPQHF | TGTGCCAGTAGTATATTGGCCGGGAGCAATCAGCCCCAGCATTTT
TRBJ2-7 | - | - | TRBV3-1/TRBV3-2 | CASSQGRSSSYEQYF | TGTGCCAGCAGCCAAGGGAGGTCTAGCTCCTACGAGCAGTACTTC
TRBJ2-6 | - | - | TRBV30 | CAWSVAALGANVLTF | TGTGCCTGGAGTGTAGCGGCGCTGGGGGCCAACGTCCTGACTTTC
TRBJ1-1 | - | - | TRBV9 | CASSAIDRPVNTEAFF | TGTGCCAGCAGCGCGATAGACAGGCCGGTGAACACTGAAGCTTTCTTT
TRBJ2-1 | - | TRBD2 | TRBV10-3 | CATITGTSGSYNEQFF | TGTGCCACGATTACCGGGACTAGCGGATCCTACAATGAGCAGTTCTTC
TRBJ2-4 | - | - | TRBV2 | CASGGSVWLNQGYSIQYF | TGTGCCAGCGGAGGGAGCGTTTGGCTCAACCAGGGTTATAGCATTCAGTACTTC